This T cell receptor beta chain was recovered during a study of technical replicates of blood from a few donors. V lost 4 bases to trimming and J lost 6 bases; unmatched junction nucleotides: 5. CDR1 SQVTM and CDR2 ANQGSEA come from the germline V gene. The CDR3 has 14 amino acids. Repertoires were generated with immunoSEQ multiplex PCR, while TCRdb's copy carries only in-frame clones and drops some. Among about 80,000 clones listed, 90% to 95% were seen once. V is TRBV29-1 and J is TRBJ2-3; 12 bases agree with TRBD2. The sequence was collected from a human donor in good health. Sequencing used T cells isolated from PBMCs. For the CDR3, the DNA is TGCAGCGTTGGGACTAGCGGGGCCCGGGATACGCAGTATTTT. This translates into CSVGTSGARDTQYF.